The sequence of this TCR beta chain was determined in a study of post-analysis software for immune sequencing data. Study at large: Disease courses included relapsing-remitting, secondary progressive and progressive-relapsing multiple sclerosis. Study results and limitations: Compared against controls, patients with multiple sclerosis displayed significantly lower normalized Chao1 diversity. In patients, TRBV5-6, TRBV5-1 and TRBV20-1 belonged to five or six TRBV segments found more frequently than in controls. Clustering by F measure revealed strong co-clustering among samples prepared together in one batch.

The sample holds a few counts of this clonotype. Its antigen remains unknown. TCR beta libraries were prepared from cDNA with unique molecular identifiers. The authors obtained about 520,000 cDNA molecules from roughly 1 to 10 million T cells. Each CDR3 protein is one row after TCRdb ran MiXCR on the PCR reads. The sample includes about 430,000 distinct CDR3 sequences, over 30% of them seen just once. Per the germline V gene, CDR1 is MDHEN and CDR2 is SYDVKM. V was pared by 7 bases and J by 1 base, with 19 bases between. This CDR3 is built from 16 residues. This clonotype originated in a girl aged 2-10 years with multiple sclerosis. The sequencing input was blood. The genes are TRBV28 and TRBJ2-5, with D unresolved. The chain's CDR3 is CASTTLLVATQETQYF. CDR3 sequence (DNA): TGTGCCAGCACTACTCTCCTGGTGGCGACCCAAGAGACCCAGTACTTC.